Listed below are T cell receptor beta chains from one sample, sequenced in a study of cytotoxic CD8 clonotypes in ibrutinib-treated CLL. Using immunoSEQ multiplex PCR, the repertoire was profiled, and TCRdb retains in-frame clones only, with some absent. Of around 140,000 clones detected, 60% to 85% appear once; the ten largest clones hold approximately 5.1%. Sequencing used PBMCs, obtained after 24 months of ibrutinib treatment. These receptors were collected from a human donor with chronic lymphocytic leukemia. Each CDR3 is given with its conserved first and last residue. Each record gives: D gene, clone size, J gene, V gene, CDR3 DNA, CDR3 protein. D genes are given only for firm matches. Some rows mark clone size as missing; the rest say once, few, many or name a class of expanded clone.

d_call: TRBD1; clone_size: -; j_call: TRBJ1-5; v_call: TRBV19; cdr3_nt: TGTGCCAGTACCCTAAGGGGGCTGAGGAGCAATCAGCCCCAGCATTTT; cdr3_aa: CASTLRGLRSNQPQHF
d_call: -; clone_size: -; j_call: TRBJ2-5; v_call: TRBV30; cdr3_nt: TGTGCCTGGAGTCCCGGCCGGGAGACCCAGTACTTC; cdr3_aa: CAWSPGRETQYF
d_call: TRBD2; clone_size: -; j_call: TRBJ2-3; v_call: TRBV11-2; cdr3_nt: TGTGCCAGCAGCTTAGGGGGCGCGGGAGGACGCACAGATACGCAGTATTTT; cdr3_aa: CASSLGGAGGRTDTQYF
d_call: -; clone_size: -; j_call: TRBJ1-1; v_call: TRBV5-1; cdr3_nt: TGCGCCAGCAGCTTGGGTACAGGGTGGGCTGAAGCTTTCTTT; cdr3_aa: CASSLGTGWAEAFF
d_call: -; clone_size: -; j_call: TRBJ2-7; v_call: TRBV18; cdr3_nt: TGTGCCAGCTCACCCCGACTAGTTGGCGAGCAGTACTTC; cdr3_aa: CASSPRLVGEQYF
d_call: TRBD1; clone_size: -; j_call: TRBJ2-7; v_call: TRBV4-1; cdr3_nt: TGCGCCAGCAGTCGCGACAGGGGAGGCCACTTGGGCGAGCAGTACTTC; cdr3_aa: CASSRDRGGHLGEQYF
d_call: -; clone_size: -; j_call: TRBJ2-3; v_call: TRBV6-1; cdr3_nt: TGTGCCAGCACCTGGGGACCTAGCACAGATACGCAGTATTTT; cdr3_aa: CASTWGPSTDTQYF
d_call: TRBD1; clone_size: once; j_call: TRBJ2-7; v_call: TRBV29-1; cdr3_nt: TGCAGCGTTGGGCCCACAGGGGGGGAGCAGTACTTC; cdr3_aa: CSVGPTGGEQYF
d_call: -; clone_size: -; j_call: TRBJ2-1; v_call: TRBV9; cdr3_nt: TGTGCCAGCAGCGTAACGGTTAGCGGAGGGGTGCAGTTCTTC; cdr3_aa: CASSVTVSGGVQFF
d_call: -; clone_size: -; j_call: TRBJ2-7; v_call: TRBV7-9; cdr3_nt: TGTGCCAGCAGCTCCTGGGGACACAACCTCGAATACGAGCAGTACTTC; cdr3_aa: CASSSWGHNLEYEQYF
d_call: -; clone_size: -; j_call: TRBJ1-4; v_call: TRBV5-1; cdr3_nt: TGCGCCAGCAGCCCCGAGAATGAAAAACTGTTTTTT; cdr3_aa: CASSPENEKLFF
d_call: -; clone_size: -; j_call: TRBJ2-2; v_call: TRBV6-5; cdr3_nt: TGTGCCAGCAGTTACCTAGGGGGGGAGCTGTTTTTT; cdr3_aa: CASSYLGGELFF
d_call: -; clone_size: -; j_call: TRBJ1-1; v_call: TRBV29-1; cdr3_nt: TGCAGCGTTGAAGATCGGCCGATGAACACTGAAGCTTTCTTT; cdr3_aa: CSVEDRPMNTEAFF
d_call: -; clone_size: few; j_call: TRBJ2-2; v_call: TRBV6-9; cdr3_nt: TGTGCCAGCAGCCGAAACACCGGGGAGCTGTTTTTT; cdr3_aa: CASSRNTGELFF
d_call: TRBD1; clone_size: -; j_call: TRBJ1-4; v_call: TRBV7-9; cdr3_nt: TGTGCCAGCAGCTCCCTCCACAGGGGTTCTAATGAAAAACTGTTTTTT; cdr3_aa: CASSSLHRGSNEKLFF
d_call: -; clone_size: few; j_call: TRBJ2-5; v_call: TRBV5-1; cdr3_nt: TGCGCCAGCAGCTTGGGTTCGGTGGAAGAGACCCAGTACTTC; cdr3_aa: CASSLGSVEETQYF
d_call: -; clone_size: -; j_call: TRBJ1-5; v_call: TRBV11-2; cdr3_nt: TGTGCCAGCAGCAAACAGGGAGGCCCCAATCAGCCCCAGCATTTT; cdr3_aa: CASSKQGGPNQPQHF
d_call: -; clone_size: -; j_call: TRBJ1-2; v_call: TRBV19; cdr3_nt: TGTGCCAGTACCCCCATGGGAGGCGGGTATGGCTACACCTTC; cdr3_aa: CASTPMGGGYGYTF
d_call: -; clone_size: -; j_call: TRBJ2-3; v_call: TRBV21-1; cdr3_nt: TGTGCCAGCAGCAAAGCGCTCGGCAAGGCCAGGGTGGTTAGCACAGATACGCAGTATTTT; cdr3_aa: CASSKALGKARVVSTDTQYF
d_call: -; clone_size: -; j_call: TRBJ2-2; v_call: TRBV7-6; cdr3_nt: TGTGCCAGCAGCTTAATGGGGGGGCAGCCCGCGTGGTCCGGGGAGCTGTTTTTT; cdr3_aa: CASSLMGGQPAWSGELFF
d_call: -; clone_size: few; j_call: TRBJ1-4; v_call: TRBV19; cdr3_nt: TGTGCCAGTAGTAGCACAGGGAGCAATGAAAAACTGTTTTTT; cdr3_aa: CASSSTGSNEKLFF
d_call: -; clone_size: -; j_call: TRBJ1-1; v_call: TRBV29-1; cdr3_nt: TGCAGCGCCCTCGGAGGGGGACATGGGTCCACTGAAGCTTTCTTT; cdr3_aa: CSALGGGHGSTEAFF
d_call: -; clone_size: once; j_call: TRBJ2-2; v_call: TRBV6-6; cdr3_nt: TGTGCCAGCAGCTCGGGGGTCACCGGGGAGCTGTTTTTT; cdr3_aa: CASSSGVTGELFF
d_call: -; clone_size: few; j_call: TRBJ2-3; v_call: TRBV7-2; cdr3_nt: TGTGCCAGCAGCCCCCCTACCCGCACAGATACGCAGTATTTT; cdr3_aa: CASSPPTRTDTQYF
d_call: TRBD2; clone_size: few; j_call: TRBJ2-7; v_call: TRBV11-2; cdr3_nt: TGTGCCAGCAGCTTTCCTAGCGGGAGCTACGAGCAGTACTTC; cdr3_aa: CASSFPSGSYEQYF
d_call: -; clone_size: -; j_call: TRBJ1-2; v_call: TRBV30; cdr3_nt: TGTGCCTGGAGTGTAATGAGCTATGGCTACACCTTC; cdr3_aa: CAWSVMSYGYTF
d_call: -; clone_size: -; j_call: TRBJ1-3; v_call: TRBV9; cdr3_nt: TGTGCCAGCAGCGGCGGAAACACCATATATTTT; cdr3_aa: CASSGGNTIYF
d_call: -; clone_size: -; j_call: TRBJ2-2; v_call: TRBV14; cdr3_nt: TGTGCCAGCAGCCGAGTCGGGCTTCGGGGAACCGGGGAGCTGTTTTTT; cdr3_aa: CASSRVGLRGTGELFF
d_call: -; clone_size: -; j_call: TRBJ1-2; v_call: TRBV5-1; cdr3_nt: TGCGCCAGCAGCCCCACTGCGTATGGCTACACCTTC; cdr3_aa: CASSPTAYGYTF
d_call: -; clone_size: -; j_call: TRBJ2-7; v_call: TRBV7-2; cdr3_nt: TGTGCCAGCAGCTTAGCCGCCGGGTCCTCCTACGAGCAGTACTTC; cdr3_aa: CASSLAAGSSYEQYF
d_call: TRBD2; clone_size: -; j_call: TRBJ2-3; v_call: TRBV6-1; cdr3_nt: TGTGCCAGCAGTGCAACTAGCGGGGGGCCGGATACGCAGTATTTT; cdr3_aa: CASSATSGGPDTQYF
d_call: TRBD2; clone_size: few; j_call: TRBJ2-7; v_call: TRBV9; cdr3_nt: TGTGCCAGCAGCGTAGTGGCGGGAGGTAGTGAGCAGTACTTC; cdr3_aa: CASSVVAGGSEQYF
d_call: -; clone_size: -; j_call: TRBJ2-3; v_call: TRBV7-9; cdr3_nt: TGTGCCAGCAGCCCCAGGGGTCGGAGCACAGATACGCAGTATTTT; cdr3_aa: CASSPRGRSTDTQYF
d_call: TRBD2; clone_size: -; j_call: TRBJ2-3; v_call: TRBV5-1; cdr3_nt: TGCGCCAGCAGCTTGGGCCTAGCGGGTCCATCGCCAGATACGCAGTATTTT; cdr3_aa: CASSLGLAGPSPDTQYF
d_call: -; clone_size: -; j_call: TRBJ1-2; v_call: TRBV27; cdr3_nt: TGTGCCAGCAGTCCCCTCTCGGGGGAGGGTGGTGGCTACACCTTC; cdr3_aa: CASSPLSGEGGGYTF
d_call: -; clone_size: -; j_call: TRBJ2-2; v_call: TRBV5-1; cdr3_nt: TGCGCCAGCAGCACCACGCGGCCCCCCGGGGAGCTGTTTTTT; cdr3_aa: CASSTTRPPGELFF
d_call: -; clone_size: -; j_call: TRBJ1-5; v_call: TRBV19; cdr3_nt: TGTGCCAGTAGGAATACAGGGTTGGGGCAGCCCCAGCATTTT; cdr3_aa: CASRNTGLGQPQHF
d_call: -; clone_size: -; j_call: TRBJ2-2; v_call: TRBV9; cdr3_nt: TGTGCCAGCACCAAGACAGGAGGTCACACCGGGGAGCTGTTTTTT; cdr3_aa: CASTKTGGHTGELFF
d_call: TRBD2; clone_size: -; j_call: TRBJ2-1; v_call: TRBV11-3; cdr3_nt: TGTGCCAGCAGCTTAGGGGTAGCGGGTTGGGATGAGCAGTTCTTC; cdr3_aa: CASSLGVAGWDEQFF
d_call: -; clone_size: -; j_call: TRBJ1-5; v_call: TRBV11-2; cdr3_nt: TGTGCCAGCAGCCCACAGGGAGCCGGGACCCAGCATTTT; cdr3_aa: CASSPQGAGTQHF
d_call: -; clone_size: -; j_call: TRBJ1-5; v_call: TRBV19; cdr3_nt: TGTGCCAGTAGTATTTCGTATTCGGGGGGGCGTTTTCAGCCCCAGCATTTT; cdr3_aa: CASSISYSGGRFQPQHF
d_call: -; clone_size: -; j_call: TRBJ2-2; v_call: TRBV20-1; cdr3_nt: TGCAGTGCTAGATCCCCCGGGGAGCTGTTTTTT; cdr3_aa: CSARSPGELFF